This record covers a single T cell receptor beta chain. Its antigen remains unknown. The entry originates in a study of response to subunit inactivated influenza vaccine. Trimming shortened V by 0 bases and J by 4 bases, and 13 bases separated the two germline ends. This CDR3 is built from 16 residues. Germline CDR1 is SGHVS and CDR2 is FQNEAQ. Study-wide points: Authors suggested seasonal influenza vaccinations each recruit few new T cells.

TCRdb passed the RT-PCR reads through MiXCR, listing each CDR3 protein once. The table has around 520,000 distinct CDR3 sequences, 25% seen once. The specimen was CD4+ T cells sorted from PBMCs, collected 4 to 6 days after vaccination. V and J are TRBV7-8 and TRBJ1-5; TRBD1 is a possible D gene (5 bases). The sequence came from a man aged 50 to 60 who received an inactivated influenza vaccine. In DNA form, the CDR3 reads TGTGCCAGCAGCTTAGCGACGAGCGGGGGAAATCAGCCCCAGCATTTT. Translated: CASSLATSGGNQPQHF. The whole variable domain, filled in from reference TRBV7-8 and TRBJ1-5, reads GAGVSQSPRYKVAKRGQDVALRCDPISGHVSLFWYQQALGQGPEFLTYFQNEAQLDKSGLPSDRFFAERPEGSVSTLKIQRTQQEDSAVYLCASSLATSGGNQPQHFGDGTRLSIL.